This TCR beta chain was sequenced in a study of CD8 T cells in ankylosing spondylitis. Findings of the study overall: What appeared characteristic of ankylosing spondylitis blood was a TCR beta motif of fewer than ten highly homologous variants.

From germline, CDR1 is SNHLY and CDR2 FYNNEI. Trimming stripped 4 bases from V and 2 bases from J, with 13 bases between. The CDR3 sequence is 15 residues long. Each TCR beta library was made by quantitative 5'-RACE that incorporated molecular barcodes. TCRdb used MiXCR to reprocess the 5' RACE reads, holding one entry per CDR3 protein. The data hold approximately 440,000 distinct CDR3 sequences, with roughly a sixth observed a single time. The table lists this clonotype with many counts. No antigen is known for it. The V call is TRBV2, the J call TRBJ2-3, with D unresolved. The sample comprised blood, either unsorted or a sorted T cell fraction (not recorded which). The TCR sequence derives from a male donor with ankylosing spondylitis. CDR3 sequence (DNA): TGTGCCAGCAGTGGAAGGATGGACCCCACAGATACGCAGTATTTT. As protein: CASSGRMDPTDTQYF.